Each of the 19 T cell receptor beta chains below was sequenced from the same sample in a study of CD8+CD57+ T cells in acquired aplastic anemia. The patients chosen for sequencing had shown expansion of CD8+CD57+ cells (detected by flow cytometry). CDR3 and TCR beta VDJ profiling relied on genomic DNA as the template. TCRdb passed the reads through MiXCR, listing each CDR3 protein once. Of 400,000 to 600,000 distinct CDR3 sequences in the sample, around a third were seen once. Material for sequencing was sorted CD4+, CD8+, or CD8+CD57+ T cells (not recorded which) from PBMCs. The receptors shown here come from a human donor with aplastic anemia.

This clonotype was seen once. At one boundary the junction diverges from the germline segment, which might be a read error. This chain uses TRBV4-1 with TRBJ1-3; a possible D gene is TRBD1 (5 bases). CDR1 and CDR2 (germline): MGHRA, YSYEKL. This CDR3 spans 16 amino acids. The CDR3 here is CASSQVQGGSGNTTYF. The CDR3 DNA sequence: TGCGCCAGCAGCCAAGTTCAGGGAGGCTCTGGAAACACCACATATTTT.

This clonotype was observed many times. CDR3 bases: TGCAGCGCAAACACGGGCGTGGCTGAAGCTTTCTTT. Translating it yields CSANTGVAEAFF. This chain connects TRBV29-1 to TRBJ1-1, with D hard to call. V lost 7 bases to trimming and J lost 6 bases, with 15 bases between them. The CDR3 has 12 amino acids. Germline-derived CDR1 and CDR2 are SQVTM and ANQGSEA.

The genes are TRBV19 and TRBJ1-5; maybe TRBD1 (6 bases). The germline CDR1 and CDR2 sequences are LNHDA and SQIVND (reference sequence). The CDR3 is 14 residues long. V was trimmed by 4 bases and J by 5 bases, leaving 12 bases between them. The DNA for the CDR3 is TGTGCCAGTAGTAGTTGGAACAGGGATCAGCCCCAGCATTTT. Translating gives CASSSWNRDQPQHF.

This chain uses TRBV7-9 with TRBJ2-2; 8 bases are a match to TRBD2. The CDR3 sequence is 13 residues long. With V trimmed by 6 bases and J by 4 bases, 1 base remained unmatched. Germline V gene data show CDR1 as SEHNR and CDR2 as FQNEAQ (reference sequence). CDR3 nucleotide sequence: TGTGCCAGCAGAACTAGCGGCACCGGGGAGCTGTTTTTT. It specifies CASRTSGTGELFF.

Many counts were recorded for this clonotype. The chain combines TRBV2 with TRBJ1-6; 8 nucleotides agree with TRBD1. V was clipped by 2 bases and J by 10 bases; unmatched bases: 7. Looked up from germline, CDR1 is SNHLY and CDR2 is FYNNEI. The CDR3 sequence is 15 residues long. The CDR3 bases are TGTGCCAGCAGTGAACAGGGGGCAATCGGATCACCCCTCCACTTT. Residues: CASSEQGAIGSPLHF.

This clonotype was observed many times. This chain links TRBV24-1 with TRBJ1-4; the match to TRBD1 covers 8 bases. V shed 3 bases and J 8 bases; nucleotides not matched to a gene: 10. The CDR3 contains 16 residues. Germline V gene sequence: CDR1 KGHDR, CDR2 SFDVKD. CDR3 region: CATSDTSQGAGEKLFF. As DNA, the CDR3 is TGTGCCACCAGTGATACTAGTCAGGGGGCCGGAGAAAAACTGTTTTTT.

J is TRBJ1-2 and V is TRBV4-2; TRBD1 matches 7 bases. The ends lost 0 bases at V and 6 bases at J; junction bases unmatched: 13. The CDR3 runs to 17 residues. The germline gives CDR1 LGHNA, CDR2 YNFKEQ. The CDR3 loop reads CASSQDWTAGGRDGYTF. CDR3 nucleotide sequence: TGTGCCAGCAGCCAAGATTGGACGGCAGGGGGAAGAGATGGCTACACCTTC.

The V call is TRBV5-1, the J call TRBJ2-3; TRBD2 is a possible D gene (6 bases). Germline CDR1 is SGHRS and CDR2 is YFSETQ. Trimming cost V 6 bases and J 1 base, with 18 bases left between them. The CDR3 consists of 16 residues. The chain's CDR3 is CASTPERAGGTDTQYF. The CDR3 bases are TGCGCCAGCACCCCCGAGCGGGCAGGTGGCACAGATACGCAGTATTTT.

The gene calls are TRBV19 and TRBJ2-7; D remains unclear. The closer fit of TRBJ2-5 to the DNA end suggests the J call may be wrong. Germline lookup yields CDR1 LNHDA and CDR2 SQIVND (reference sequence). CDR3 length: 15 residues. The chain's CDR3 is CASSPQTSVPETQYF. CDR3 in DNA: TGTGCCAGTAGTCCACAAACCAGCGTGCCAGAGACCCAGTACTTC.

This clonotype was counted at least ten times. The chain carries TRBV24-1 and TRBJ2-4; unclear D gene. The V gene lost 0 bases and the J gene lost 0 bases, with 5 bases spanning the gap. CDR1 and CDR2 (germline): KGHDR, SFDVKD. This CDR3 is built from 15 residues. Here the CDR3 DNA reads TGTGCCACCAGTGATTTGGTAGTAGCCAAAAACATTCAGTACTTC. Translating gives CATSDLVVAKNIQYF.

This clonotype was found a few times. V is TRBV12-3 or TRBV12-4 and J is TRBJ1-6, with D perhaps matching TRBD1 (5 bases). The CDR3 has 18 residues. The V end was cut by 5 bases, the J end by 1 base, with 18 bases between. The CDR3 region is CASSLDSAIGSYNSPLHF. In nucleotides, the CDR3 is TGTGCCAGCAGTCTCGACAGCGCCATCGGATCCTATAATTCACCCCTCCACTTT.

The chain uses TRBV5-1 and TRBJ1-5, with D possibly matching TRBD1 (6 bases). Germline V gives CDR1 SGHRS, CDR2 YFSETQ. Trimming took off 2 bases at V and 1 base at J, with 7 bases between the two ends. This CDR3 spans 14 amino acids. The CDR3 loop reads CASSFTGSNQPQHF. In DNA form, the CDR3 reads TGCGCCAGCAGCTTCACAGGGAGCAATCAGCCCCAGCATTTT.

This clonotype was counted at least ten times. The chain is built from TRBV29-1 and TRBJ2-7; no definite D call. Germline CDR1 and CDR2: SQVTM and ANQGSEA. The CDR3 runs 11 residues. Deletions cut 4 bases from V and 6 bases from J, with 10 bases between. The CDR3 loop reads CSVGSSGEQYF. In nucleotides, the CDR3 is TGCAGCGTTGGGAGCTCGGGCGAGCAGTACTTC.

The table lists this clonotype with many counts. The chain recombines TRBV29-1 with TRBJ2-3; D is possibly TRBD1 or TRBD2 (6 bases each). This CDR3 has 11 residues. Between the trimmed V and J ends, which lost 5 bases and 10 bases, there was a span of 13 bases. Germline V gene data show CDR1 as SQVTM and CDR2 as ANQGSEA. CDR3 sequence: CSVNRGAPQYF. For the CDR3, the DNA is TGCAGCGTTAATAGGGGGGCGCCGCAGTATTTT.

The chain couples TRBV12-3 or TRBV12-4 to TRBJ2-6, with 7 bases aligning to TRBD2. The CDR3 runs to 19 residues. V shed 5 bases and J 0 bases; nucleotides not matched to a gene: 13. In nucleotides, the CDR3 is TGTGCCAGCAGTCGGTGGGGCGGGAGTGTATCCTCTGGGGCCAACGTCCTGACTTTC. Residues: CASSRWGGSVSSGANVLTF.

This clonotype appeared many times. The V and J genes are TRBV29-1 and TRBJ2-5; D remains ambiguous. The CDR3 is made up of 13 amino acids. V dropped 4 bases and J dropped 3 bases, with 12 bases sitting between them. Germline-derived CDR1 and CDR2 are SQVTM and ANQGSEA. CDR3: CSVGWAVKETQYF. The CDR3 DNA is TGCAGCGTTGGATGGGCAGTTAAAGAGACCCAGTACTTC.

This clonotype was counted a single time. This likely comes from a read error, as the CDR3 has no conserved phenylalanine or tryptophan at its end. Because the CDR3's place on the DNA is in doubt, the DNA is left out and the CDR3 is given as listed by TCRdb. CDR3 in amino acids: CASSGGPPSY. This sequence joins TRBV19 and TRBJ1-2. The CDR3 spans 10 residues, counting both ends. The germline gives CDR1 LNHDA, CDR2 SQIVND (reference sequence).

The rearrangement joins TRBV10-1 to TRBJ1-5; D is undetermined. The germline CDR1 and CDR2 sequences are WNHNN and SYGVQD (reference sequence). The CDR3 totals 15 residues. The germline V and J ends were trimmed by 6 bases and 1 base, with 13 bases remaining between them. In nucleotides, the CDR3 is TGCGCCAGCAGCCAGATTCTTAGGAGCAATCAGCCCCAGCATTTT. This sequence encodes CASSQILRSNQPQHF.

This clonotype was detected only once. The CDR3 is CASSRSSGGLAGWDEQFF. The CDR3 DNA reads TGTGCCAGCAGCCGATCCTCAGGGGGCCTAGCGGGATGGGATGAGCAGTTCTTC. The V call is TRBV14, the J call TRBJ2-1; D might be TRBD2 (9 bases). Trimming removed 4 bases from V and 8 bases from J, with 27 bases in between. The CDR3 loop spans 18 amino acids. CDR1 and CDR2 (germline): SGHDN, FVKESK. Filled out from reference TRBV14 and TRBJ2-1, the complete variable domain reads EAGVTQFPSHSVIEKGQTVTLRCDPISGHDNLYWYRRVMGKEIKFLLHFVKESKQDESGMPNNRFLAERTGGTYSTLKVQPAELEDSGVYFCASSRSSGGLAGWDEQFFGPGTRLTVL.